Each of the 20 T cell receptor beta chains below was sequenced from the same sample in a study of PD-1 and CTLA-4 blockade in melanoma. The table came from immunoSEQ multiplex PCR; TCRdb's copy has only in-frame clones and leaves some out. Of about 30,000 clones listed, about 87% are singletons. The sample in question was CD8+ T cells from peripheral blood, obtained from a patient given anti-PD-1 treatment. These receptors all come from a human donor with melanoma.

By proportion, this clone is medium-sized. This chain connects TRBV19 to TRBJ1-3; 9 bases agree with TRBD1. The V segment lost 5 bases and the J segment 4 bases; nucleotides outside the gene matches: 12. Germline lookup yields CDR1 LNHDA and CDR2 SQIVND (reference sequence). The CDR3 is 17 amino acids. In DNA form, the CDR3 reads TGTGCCAGTAGTGGATACCGGGACAGGGAGCCCGGAAACACCATATATTTT. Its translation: CASSGYRDREPGNTIYF. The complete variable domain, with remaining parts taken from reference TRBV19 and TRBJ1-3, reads DGGITQSPKYLFRKEGQNVTLSCEQNLNHDAMYWYRQDPGQGLRLIYYSQIVNDFQKGDIAEGYSVSREKKESFPLTVTSAQKNPTAFYLCASSGYRDREPGNTIYFGEGSWLTVV.

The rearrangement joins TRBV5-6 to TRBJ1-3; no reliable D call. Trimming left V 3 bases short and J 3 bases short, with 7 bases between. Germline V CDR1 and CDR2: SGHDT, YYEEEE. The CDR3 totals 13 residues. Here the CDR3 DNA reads TGTGCCAGCAGCTCAGGTTTTGGAAACACCATATATTTT. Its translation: CASSSGFGNTIYF.

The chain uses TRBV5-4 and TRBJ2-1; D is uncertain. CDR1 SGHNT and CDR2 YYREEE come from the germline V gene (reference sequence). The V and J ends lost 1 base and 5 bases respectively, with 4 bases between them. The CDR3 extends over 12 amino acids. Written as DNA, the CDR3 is TGTGCCAGCAGCTTGTCTAACAATGAGCAGTTCTTC. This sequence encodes CASSLSNNEQFF.

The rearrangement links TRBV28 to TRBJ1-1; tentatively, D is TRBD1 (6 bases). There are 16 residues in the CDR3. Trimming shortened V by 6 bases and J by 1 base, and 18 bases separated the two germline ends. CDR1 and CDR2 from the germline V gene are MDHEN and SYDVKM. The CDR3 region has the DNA TGTGCCAGCAGCCCGGGAGGGGGGAACAGGAACACTGAAGCTTTCTTT. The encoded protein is CASSPGGGNRNTEAFF.

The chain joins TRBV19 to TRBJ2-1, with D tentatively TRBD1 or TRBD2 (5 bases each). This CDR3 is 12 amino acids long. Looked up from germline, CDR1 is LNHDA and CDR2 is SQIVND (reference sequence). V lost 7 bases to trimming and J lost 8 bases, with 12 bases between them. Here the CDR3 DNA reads TGTGCCAGTATGAGGGCAGGGCATGAGCAGTTCTTC. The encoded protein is CASMRAGHEQFF.

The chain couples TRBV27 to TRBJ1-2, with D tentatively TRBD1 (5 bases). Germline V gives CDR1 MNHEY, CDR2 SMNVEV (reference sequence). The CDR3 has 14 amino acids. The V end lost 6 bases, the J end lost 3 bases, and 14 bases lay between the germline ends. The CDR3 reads CASRAGTSDYGYTF. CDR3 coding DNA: TGTGCCAGCAGAGCCGGGACTTCTGACTATGGCTACACCTTC.

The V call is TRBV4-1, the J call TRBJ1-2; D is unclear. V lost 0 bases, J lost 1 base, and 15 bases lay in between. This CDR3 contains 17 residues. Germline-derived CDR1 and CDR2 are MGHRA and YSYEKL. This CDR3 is CASSQERQGLINYGYTF. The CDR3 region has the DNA TGCGCCAGCAGCCAAGAAAGACAAGGGCTGATTAACTATGGCTACACCTTC.

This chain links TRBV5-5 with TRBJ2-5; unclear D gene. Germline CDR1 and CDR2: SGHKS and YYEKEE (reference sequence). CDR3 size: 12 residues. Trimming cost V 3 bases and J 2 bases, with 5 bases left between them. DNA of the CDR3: TGTGCCAGCAGCTCGAATCAAGAGACCCAGTACTTC. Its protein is CASSSNQETQYF.

Written as DNA, the CDR3 is TGTGCCAGCCTGGGGGCTGAAGCTTTCTTT. It encodes CASLGAEAFF. The rearrangement uses TRBV25-1 and TRBJ1-1; D possibly corresponds to TRBD1 (5 bases). The ends were cut back, 8 bases at V and 6 bases at J, with 7 bases in the middle. The CDR3 spans 10 residues. From germline, CDR1 is MGHDK and CDR2 SYGVNS.

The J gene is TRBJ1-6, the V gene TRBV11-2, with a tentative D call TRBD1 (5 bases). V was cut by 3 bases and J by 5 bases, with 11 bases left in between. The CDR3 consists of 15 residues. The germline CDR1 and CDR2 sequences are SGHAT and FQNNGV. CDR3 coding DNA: TGTGCCAGCAGCTTTAGGGGAAGCCATAATTCACCCCTCCACTTT. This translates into CASSFRGSHNSPLHF.

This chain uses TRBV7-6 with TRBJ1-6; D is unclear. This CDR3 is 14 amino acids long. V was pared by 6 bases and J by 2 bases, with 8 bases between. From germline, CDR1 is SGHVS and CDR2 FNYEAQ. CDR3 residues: CASSPEPYNSPLHF. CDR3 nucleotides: TGTGCCAGCAGTCCCGAACCCTATAATTCACCCCTCCACTTT.

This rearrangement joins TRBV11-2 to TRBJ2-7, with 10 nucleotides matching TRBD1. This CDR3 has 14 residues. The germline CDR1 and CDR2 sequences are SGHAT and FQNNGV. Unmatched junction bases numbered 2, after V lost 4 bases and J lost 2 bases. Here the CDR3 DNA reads TGTGCCAGCAGCTCTGGGACAGGGGCCTACGAGCAGTACTTC. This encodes CASSSGTGAYEQYF. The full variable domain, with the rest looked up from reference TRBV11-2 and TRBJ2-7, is EAGVAQSPRYKIIEKRQSVAFWCNPISGHATLYWYQQILGQGPKLLIQFQNNGVVDDSQLPKDRFSAERLKGVDSTLKIQPAKLEDSAVYLCASSSGTGAYEQYFGPGTRLTVT.

In DNA form, the CDR3 reads TGTGCCAGCTCACCTAGCGGGACATACCCCAATGAGCAGTTCTTC. Its translation: CASSPSGTYPNEQFF. V is TRBV5-6 and J is TRBJ2-1; 9 bases line up with TRBD2. Germline V CDR1 and CDR2: SGHDT, YYEEEE. V trimming: 7 bases; J trimming: 6 bases; junction bases outside the gene matches: 11. This CDR3 is built from 15 residues.

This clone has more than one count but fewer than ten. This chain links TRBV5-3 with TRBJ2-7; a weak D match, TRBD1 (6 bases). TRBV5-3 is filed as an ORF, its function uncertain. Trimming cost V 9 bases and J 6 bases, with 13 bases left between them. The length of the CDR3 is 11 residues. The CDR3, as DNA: TGTGCCACAGGGGCTGGAGGCGAGCAGTACTTC. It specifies CATGAGGEQYF.

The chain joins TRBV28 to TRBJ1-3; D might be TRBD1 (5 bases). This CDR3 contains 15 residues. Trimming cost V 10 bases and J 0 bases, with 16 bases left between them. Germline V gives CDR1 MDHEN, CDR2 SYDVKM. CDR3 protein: CATRVPGGSGNTIYF. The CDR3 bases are TGTGCCACCCGGGTCCCGGGGGGCTCTGGAAACACCATATATTTT.

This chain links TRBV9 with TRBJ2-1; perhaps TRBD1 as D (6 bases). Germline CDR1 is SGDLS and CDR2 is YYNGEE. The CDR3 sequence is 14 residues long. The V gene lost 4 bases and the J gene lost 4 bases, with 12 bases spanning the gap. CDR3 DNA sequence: TGTGCCAGCAGCCCAAAAGACAGGTACAATGAGCAGTTCTTC. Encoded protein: CASSPKDRYNEQFF.

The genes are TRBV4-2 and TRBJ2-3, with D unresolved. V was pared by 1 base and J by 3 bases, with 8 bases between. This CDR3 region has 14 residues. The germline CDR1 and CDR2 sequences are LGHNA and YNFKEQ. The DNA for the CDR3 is TGTGCCAGCAGCCAAGGACTCGGGACAGATACGCAGTATTTT. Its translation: CASSQGLGTDTQYF.

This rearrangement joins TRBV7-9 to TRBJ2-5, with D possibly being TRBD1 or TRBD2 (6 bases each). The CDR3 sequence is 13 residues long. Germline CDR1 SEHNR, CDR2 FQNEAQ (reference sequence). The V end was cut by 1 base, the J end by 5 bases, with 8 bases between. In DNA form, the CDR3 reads TGTGCCAGCAGCTTAGAAGGGGGGGAGACCCAGTACTTC. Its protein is CASSLEGGETQYF.

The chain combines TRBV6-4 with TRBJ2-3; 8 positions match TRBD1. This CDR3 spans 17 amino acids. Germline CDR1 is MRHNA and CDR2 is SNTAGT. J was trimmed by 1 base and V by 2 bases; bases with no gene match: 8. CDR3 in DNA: TGTGCCAGCAGTGACCAAGACAGGGGAACAGGCACAGATACGCAGTATTTT. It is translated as CASSDQDRGTGTDTQYF.

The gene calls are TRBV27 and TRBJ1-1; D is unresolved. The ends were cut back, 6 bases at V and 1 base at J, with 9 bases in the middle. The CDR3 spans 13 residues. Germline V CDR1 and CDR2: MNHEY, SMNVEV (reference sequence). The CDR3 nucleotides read TGTGCCAGCAGACACCGAGAGAACACTGAAGCTTTCTTT. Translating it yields CASRHRENTEAFF.